The TCR beta chain described here comes from a study of T cells in Graves' hyperthyroidism and ophthalmopathy. V shed 2 bases, J shed 0 bases, and the junction held 11 bases outside the gene matches. Germline lookup yields CDR1 SGHTA and CDR2 FQGNSA. This CDR3 has 19 amino acids. Disease duration was under 3 months in the ophthalmopathy patients, who also had a Clinical Activity Score of at least 3 and a NOSPECS grade of at least 4. Thyroid ultrasound, orbital computed tomography, clinical symptoms, and serum thyroxine and TRAb underpinned diagnoses. This clonotype appeared many times. Researchers took RNA transcripts and amplified the TCR beta CDR3 regions from them. In the first-round RT-PCR of the TCR CDR3, the HTBI primer set was used. TCRdb independently ran MiXCR on the multiplex PCR reads; one entry per CDR3 protein. The profile shows hundreds of thousands of distinct CDR3 sequences, about 20% of them singletons.

Sequencing used blood. The sequence came from a man aged 25 to 45 with Graves' ophthalmopathy. The chain couples TRBV7-2 to TRBJ2-1; 9 bases match TRBD2. This chain's CDR3 is CASSLLPSGKGGSYNEQFF. CDR3 DNA sequence: TGTGCCAGCAGCTTATTGCCTAGCGGGAAGGGAGGCTCCTACAATGAGCAGTTCTTC.